The 32 T cell receptor beta chains in this list originate from one sample, sequenced in a study of shared clonotypes between healthy human individuals. The method was immunoSEQ multiplex PCR; TCRdb's version includes in-frame clones alone and lacks a portion of them. The sample has roughly 2.5 million clones, approximately 94% seen once. Sequenced sample: naive CD4+ T cells sorted from blood. The subset denotes: CD45RA+ positively selected. The receptors here all came from a man aged 18 to 30 in good health.

This chain joins TRBV28 and TRBJ2-7, with TRBD2 identical over 8 bases. Germline V CDR1 and CDR2: MDHEN, SYDVKM. Trimming took 5 bases from V and 3 from J; bases not matched to a gene: 9. This CDR3 is built from 15 residues. This CDR3 is CASSRHSGTDYEQYF. Here the CDR3 DNA reads TGTGCCAGCAGTCGTCATAGCGGGACGGACTACGAGCAGTACTTC.

This clone was observed once. This chain connects TRBV11-2 to TRBJ2-7, with 9 bases identical to TRBD1. Germline CDR1 and CDR2: SGHAT and FQNNGV. CDR3 length equals 17 residues. V trimming: 1 base; J trimming: 3 bases; junction bases outside the gene matches: 10. The CDR3 DNA sequence: TGTGCCAGCAGCTTAGTCGGACAGGGGAGCTTAGTCTACGAGCAGTACTTC. The encoded protein is CASSLVGQGSLVYEQYF.

The genes are TRBV5-1 and TRBJ2-7, with 10 bases lining up with TRBD2. J was trimmed by 6 bases and V by 0 bases; bases with no gene match: 6. The CDR3 length is 15 residues. Germline CDR1 SGHRS, CDR2 YFSETQ. The CDR3 region has the DNA TGCGCCAGCAGCTTGGAGCCTAGCGGGAGTGGCGAGCAGTACTTC. Amino acids: CASSLEPSGSGEQYF.

The V call is TRBV30, the J call TRBJ2-6; 8 bases agree with TRBD1. Germline V gene sequence: CDR1 GTSNPN, CDR2 SVGIG (reference sequence). This CDR3 contains 17 residues. Unmatched junction bases numbered 10, after V lost 6 bases and J lost 0 bases. In DNA, the CDR3 is TGTGCCTGCGCCAGGGGGCCCCTCCTCTCTGGGGCCAACGTCCTGACTTTC. It is translated as CACARGPLLSGANVLTF.

The rearrangement uses TRBV6-1 and TRBJ1-5; D is uncertain. Germline CDR1 is MNHNS and CDR2 is SASEGT. V was shortened by 4 bases and J by 6 bases, with 1 base between the two germline ends. CDR3 length equals 10 residues. In nucleotides, the CDR3 is TGTGCCAGCAGTGGTCAGCCCCAGCATTTT. The encoded protein is CASSGQPQHF.

This clone was counted a single time. This chain connects TRBV5-1 to TRBJ1-6, with D perhaps TRBD1 (5 bases). In germline, CDR1 is SGHRS, CDR2 YFSETQ. There are 16 residues in the CDR3. Trimming stripped 3 bases from V and 0 bases from J, with 10 bases between. CDR3 loop: CASSSGLGSYNSPLHF. CDR3 sequence (DNA): TGCGCCAGCAGCTCGGGACTTGGCTCCTATAATTCACCCCTCCACTTT.

The genes are TRBV19 and TRBJ1-2, with D hard to call. The CDR3 consists of 16 residues. Germline V lookup: CDR1 LNHDA, CDR2 SQIVND (reference sequence). Trimming cost V 3 bases and J 1 base, with 15 bases left between them. The CDR3 region is CASSIQAAPGNYGYTF. CDR3 DNA: TGTGCCAGTAGTATCCAAGCGGCCCCTGGTAACTATGGCTACACCTTC.

The rearrangement joins TRBV30 to TRBJ2-5, with TRBD2 identical over 8 bases. Germline CDR1 reads GTSNPN; CDR2 reads SVGIG (reference sequence). The ends lost 2 bases at V and 2 bases at J; junction bases unmatched: 4. The CDR3 length is 14 residues. The CDR3 protein is CAWSRGLGQETQYF. The DNA for the CDR3 is TGTGCCTGGAGTCGGGGACTAGGGCAAGAGACCCAGTACTTC.

With regard to this clone: This sample includes further DNA sequences coding for the same CDR3. The gene calls are TRBV19 and TRBJ1-1; no reliable D call. This CDR3 is built from 13 residues. CDR1 and CDR2 from the germline V gene are LNHDA and SQIVND (reference sequence). Trimming left V 3 bases short and J 1 base short, with 6 bases between. CDR3 DNA sequence: TGTGCCAGTAGTATCTTAGGGAACACTGAAGCTTTCTTT. It encodes CASSILGNTEAFF.

The CDR3 sequence: CASSGGQGTYEQYF. The CDR3 DNA is TGTGCCAGCAGCGGGGGACAGGGGACCTACGAGCAGTACTTC. The genes are TRBV7-2 and TRBJ2-7; 10 nucleotides match TRBD1. The CDR3 is 14 residues long. The germline V gene has CDR1 SGHTA and CDR2 FQGNSA. V lost 5 bases and J lost 2; bases outside the gene matches: 3.

DNA of the CDR3: TGTGCCATCAGTGAGAATGGGGGCCGCGGCTCTGGGGCCAACGTCCTGACTTTC. Residues: CAISENGGRGSGANVLTF. V and J are TRBV10-3 and TRBJ2-6, with D perhaps matching TRBD1 (6 bases). Trimming shortened V by 2 bases and J by 0 bases, and 14 bases separated the two germline ends. The CDR3 consists of 18 residues. The germline CDR1 and CDR2 sequences are ENHRY and SYGVKD.

V is TRBV6-4 and J is TRBJ1-2; tentatively, D is TRBD1 (6 bases). Trimming took 3 bases from V and 8 from J, leaving 13 bases between them. CDR3 length: 13 amino acids. Germline assignment: CDR1 MRHNA and CDR2 SNTAGT. As DNA, the CDR3 is TGTGCCAGCAGTGAGGTGGGGGGGCGCGGCTACACCTTC. Translated, it gives CASSEVGGRGYTF.

A word on this clone: An end of the junction does not agree with germline; a read error may underlie this. J is TRBJ2-7 and V is TRBV4-1, with 8 bases aligning to TRBD1. The CDR3 loop spans 18 amino acids. Germline CDR1 reads MGHRA; CDR2 reads YSYEKL. The DNA of the CDR3 is TGCGCCAGCAGCCAAGCCCCCACCGGCGGGGACAGGTTCTCCCGACAGGACTTC. As protein: CASSQAPTGGDRFSRQDF.

This clone came up a few times. The genes are TRBV7-9 and TRBJ1-2; possible D gene TRBD1, 6 bases. The CDR3 has 15 residues. The V and J ends lost 1 base and 8 bases respectively, with 17 bases between them. Per germline, CDR1 SEHNR and CDR2 FQNEAQ (reference sequence). This chain's CDR3 is CASSLVYRVGEGYTF. CDR3 DNA: TGTGCCAGCAGCTTAGTCTACAGGGTCGGAGAAGGCTACACCTTC.

Turning to this clone: The same CDR3 also results from other DNA sequences found in this sample. The gene calls are TRBV7-2 and TRBJ1-5; D call uncertain. The germline V and J ends were trimmed by 5 bases and 2 bases, with 10 bases remaining between them. In germline, CDR1 is SGHTA, CDR2 FQGNSA. The CDR3 covers 14 residues. Here the CDR3 reads CASSPRIGNQPQHF. The CDR3 bases are TGTGCCAGCAGCCCTCGTATTGGCAATCAGCCCCAGCATTTT.

The chain joins TRBV7-9 to TRBJ1-4; no definite D call. Trimming cost V 0 bases and J 3 bases, with 11 bases left between them. Looked up from germline, CDR1 is SEHNR and CDR2 is FQNEAQ (reference sequence). The CDR3 consists of 16 residues. This CDR3 reads CASSLAEGKANEKLFF. The DNA for the CDR3 is TGTGCCAGCAGCTTAGCGGAGGGAAAGGCTAATGAAAAACTGTTTTTT.

This clone occurred once. V usage is TRBV7-2 and J usage is TRBJ2-5; 9 bases are shared with TRBD2. The CDR3 has 17 amino acids. CDR1 SGHTA and CDR2 FQGNSA come from the germline V gene. The ends lost 1 base at V and 7 bases at J; junction bases unmatched: 13. CDR3 loop: CASSLERRGGSGWTQYF. The CDR3 nucleotides read TGTGCCAGCAGCTTAGAACGGCGGGGGGGGTCCGGTTGGACCCAGTACTTC.

This clone appeared a few times. The V call is TRBV14, the J call TRBJ1-4; TRBD1 aligns across 7 bases. The CDR3 runs 15 residues. V dropped 3 bases and J dropped 8; count of bases not matched to a gene: 9. Germline V gene lookup returns CDR1 SGHDN and CDR2 FVKESK. The CDR3 loop is CASSQSPGQNEKLFF. The CDR3 coding sequence is TGTGCCAGCAGCCAGTCTCCGGGACAGAACGAAAAACTGTTTTTT.

This clone came up once. This chain uses TRBV25-1 with TRBJ2-5; TRBD2 agrees at 13 bases. The DNA end is more similar to TRBJ2-7, so the J call may be wrong. The CDR3 contains 15 residues. The V gene's germline CDR1 is MGHDK and CDR2 SYGVNS. CDR3 protein: CASRSGTSGNYEQYF. The CDR3 DNA sequence: TGTGCCAGCAGATCCGGGACTAGCGGGAACTACGAGCAGTACTTC.

This sequence joins TRBV5-1 and TRBJ2-7, with TRBD1 identical over 8 bases. From germline, CDR1 is SGHRS and CDR2 YFSETQ. J was trimmed by 6 bases and V by 0 bases; bases with no gene match: 11. The CDR3 extends over 16 amino acids. CDR3 nucleotides: TGCGCCAGCAGCTTGGGAGGCGGGCAGGGGGCCCTCGAGCAGTACTTC. Translation gives CASSLGGGQGALEQYF. The full variable domain, in which reference TRBV5-1 and TRBJ2-7 provide the parts outside the CDR3, is KAGVTQTPRYLIKTRGQQVTLSCSPISGHRSVSWYQQTPGQGLQFLFEYFSETQRNKGNFPGRFSGRQFSNSRSEMNVSTLELGDSALYLCASSLGGGQGALEQYFGPGTRLTVT.

This clone was detected once. The genes are TRBV7-9 and TRBJ1-2; the D gene is possibly TRBD1 (6 bases). This CDR3 has 15 residues. In germline, CDR1 is SEHNR, CDR2 FQNEAQ (reference sequence). The V gene lost 6 bases and the J gene lost 4 bases, with 18 bases spanning the gap. In DNA, the CDR3 is TGTGCCAGCAGTCATACGAACAGGGTAACCTATGGCTACACCTTC. Translated: CASSHTNRVTYGYTF.

The chain is built from TRBV27 and TRBJ2-7, with a tentative D call TRBD1 (7 bases). This CDR3 spans 15 amino acids. CDR1 and CDR2 from the germline V gene are MNHEY and SMNVEV (reference sequence). The germline V and J ends were trimmed by 5 bases and 3 bases, with 17 bases remaining between them. The CDR3 sequence is CASSQPGQRVYEQYF. Written as DNA, the CDR3 is TGTGCCAGCAGTCAGCCGGGACAGCGGGTCTACGAGCAGTACTTC.

This clone was seen only once. The rearrangement links TRBV7-8 to TRBJ1-5, with 11 bases fitting TRBD1. Germline CDR1 and CDR2: SGHVS and FQNEAQ. This CDR3 has 15 amino acids. V lost 5 bases, J lost 3 bases, and 3 bases stayed unmatched. DNA for the CDR3: TGTGCCAGCAGCGGGGGACAGGGGGACAATCAGCCCCAGCATTTT. It specifies CASSGGQGDNQPQHF.

J is TRBJ2-3 and V is TRBV5-4, with D possibly matching TRBD2 (6 bases). Per germline, CDR1 SGHNT and CDR2 YYREEE (reference sequence). The germline V and J ends were trimmed by 7 bases and 3 bases, with 18 bases remaining between them. This CDR3 contains 15 residues. This CDR3 reads CASFPAGLGTDTQYF. In DNA form, the CDR3 reads TGTGCCAGCTTCCCTGCGGGATTGGGTACAGATACGCAGTATTTT.

The V and J genes are TRBV2 and TRBJ2-2, with 7 bases aligning to TRBD1. This CDR3 region has 15 residues. Per germline, CDR1 SNHLY and CDR2 FYNNEI. The V segment lost 5 bases and the J segment 0 bases; nucleotides outside the gene matches: 3. CDR3 nucleotides: TGTGCCAGCAGTCCGGACAGGTCGAACACCGGGGAGCTGTTTTTT. Encoded protein: CASSPDRSNTGELFF.

This clone was observed a handful of times. The chain is built from TRBV10-1 and TRBJ1-5, with D perhaps TRBD1 (5 bases). V was trimmed by 8 bases and J by 3 bases, leaving 14 bases between them. CDR1 and CDR2 from the germline V gene are WNHNN and SYGVQD (reference sequence). The CDR3 sequence is 14 residues long. CDR3 sequence (DNA): TGCGCCAGCGGGCGGGACGAAACCAATCAGCCCCAGCATTTT. It encodes CASGRDETNQPQHF.

The chain uses TRBV19 and TRBJ2-2, with D unclear. V lost 7 bases and J 2 bases, leaving 14 bases between the germline ends. This CDR3 has 15 residues. Germline V CDR1 and CDR2: LNHDA, SQIVND (reference sequence). CDR3 in amino acids: CASMGPPSNTGELFF. The CDR3 nucleotides are TGTGCCAGTATGGGCCCCCCAAGCAACACCGGGGAGCTGTTTTTT. The full variable domain, rest sourced from reference TRBV19 and TRBJ2-2, is DGGITQSPKYLFRKEGQNVTLSCEQNLNHDAMYWYRQDPGQGLRLIYYSQIVNDFQKGDIAEGYSVSREKKESFPLTVTSAQKNPTAFYLCASMGPPSNTGELFFGEGSRLTVL.

The chain is built from TRBV5-1 and TRBJ2-2, with D possibly matching TRBD2 (5 bases). Germline V CDR1 and CDR2: SGHRS, YFSETQ. There are 19 residues in the CDR3. V lost 1 base and J 5 bases, leaving 24 bases between the germline ends. The CDR3 DNA reads as TGCGCCAGCAGCTTGTTGTCCGGTGAGGGCATCGAGAGGACCGGGGAGCTGTTTTTT. Protein sequence: CASSLLSGEGIERTGELFF.

The chain uses TRBV4-1 and TRBJ2-5; the D gene is possibly TRBD1 (6 bases). The J call is uncertain, as TRBJ2-7 better fits the DNA end. In germline, CDR1 is MGHRA, CDR2 YSYEKL. The CDR3 covers 17 residues. CDR3 in amino acids: CASSSETGTSGSYEQYF. The CDR3 bases are TGCGCCAGCAGCTCGGAGACCGGGACATCAGGCTCGTACGAGCAGTACTTC.

The gene calls are TRBV2 and TRBJ2-7, with D maybe TRBD1 (5 bases). CDR3 size: 15 residues. With 2 bases removed from V and 4 bases from J, the gap between germline ends came to 15 bases. CDR1 and CDR2 (germline): SNHLY, FYNNEI. The chain's CDR3 is CASSENQGPSYEQYF. The CDR3 DNA sequence: TGTGCCAGCAGTGAAAATCAGGGCCCCTCGTACGAGCAGTACTTC.

V gene TRBV6-1 combines with J gene TRBJ2-7; D gene uncertain. Deletions cut 4 bases from V and 1 base from J, with 11 bases between. Per germline, CDR1 MNHNS and CDR2 SASEGT. The CDR3 is made up of 14 amino acids. The CDR3 bases are TGTGCCAGCAGTGCGGACCGAGCTTCCTACGAGCAGTACTTC. Its translation: CASSADRASYEQYF.

This clone was detected only once. This chain uses TRBV5-4 with TRBJ1-1, with D uncertain. CDR1 SGHNT and CDR2 YYREEE come from the germline V gene (reference sequence). Trimming cost V 2 bases and J 6 bases, with 11 bases left between them. The CDR3 length is 13 residues. CDR3 sequence (DNA): TGTGCCAGCAGCTTCGGCAGGAGTGCTGAAGCTTTCTTT. It specifies CASSFGRSAEAFF.